Sequencing of this T cell receptor (beta chain) was carried out in a study of T cells after yellow fever vaccination. As for the study in general: The SMART-Seq v4 Ultra Low Input method served to prepare the low-cell-number fractions.

By 5'RACE template switching, TCR cDNA was produced, with a universal primer site and UMIs added in the process. MiXCR, applied by TCRdb to the 5' RACE reads, yields one record per CDR3 protein. The sample yields 150,000 to 200,000 distinct CDR3 sequences, around 7% seen once. Regarding the study as a whole: FACS-sorted repertoires might harbor abundant contaminating clonotypes from the bulk population.

To note about this clonotype: The antigen is unknown.

The CDR3 totals 14 residues. Germline V gives CDR1 SGHRS, CDR2 YFSETQ. J lost 8 bases, V lost 5 bases, and 12 bases had no gene match. The receptor's source is a man younger than 35 who received the YFV17D yellow fever vaccine. The chain couples TRBV5-1 to TRBJ1-2, with 7 bases matching TRBD1. Material: CD4+ T cells sorted from PBMCs, obtained 5 to 6 days after the first yellow fever vaccination. CDR3 sequence: CASRSGPGTEGYTF. DNA for the CDR3: TGCGCCAGCAGATCCGGGCCGGGGACAGAGGGCTACACCTTC.